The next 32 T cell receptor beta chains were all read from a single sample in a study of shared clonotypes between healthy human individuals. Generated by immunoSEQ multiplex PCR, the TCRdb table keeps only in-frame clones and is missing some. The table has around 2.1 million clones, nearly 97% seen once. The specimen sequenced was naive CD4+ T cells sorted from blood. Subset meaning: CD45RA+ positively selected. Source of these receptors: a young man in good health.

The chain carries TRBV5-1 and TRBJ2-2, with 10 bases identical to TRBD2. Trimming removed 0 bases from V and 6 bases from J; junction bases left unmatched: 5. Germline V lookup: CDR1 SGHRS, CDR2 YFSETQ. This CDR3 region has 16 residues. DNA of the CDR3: TGCGCCAGCAGCTTGGATTCTAGCGGGAGTTCCGGGGAGCTGTTTTTT. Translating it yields CASSLDSSGSSGELFF. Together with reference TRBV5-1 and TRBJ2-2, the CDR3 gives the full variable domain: KAGVTQTPRYLIKTRGQQVTLSCSPISGHRSVSWYQQTPGQGLQFLFEYFSETQRNKGNFPGRFSGRQFSNSRSEMNVSTLELGDSALYLCASSLDSSGSSGELFFGEGSRLTVL.

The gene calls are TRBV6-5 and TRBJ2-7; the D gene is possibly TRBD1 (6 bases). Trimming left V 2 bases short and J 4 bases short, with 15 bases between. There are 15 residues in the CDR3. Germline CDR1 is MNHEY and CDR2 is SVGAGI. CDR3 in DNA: TGTGCCAGCAGTTACCTCGGCAGGGGTTTTTACGAGCAGTACTTC. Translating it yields CASSYLGRGFYEQYF.

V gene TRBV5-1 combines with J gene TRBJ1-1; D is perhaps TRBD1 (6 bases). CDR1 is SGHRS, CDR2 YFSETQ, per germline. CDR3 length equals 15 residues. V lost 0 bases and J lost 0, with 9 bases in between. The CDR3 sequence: CASSLGGHMNTEAFF. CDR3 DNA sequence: TGCGCCAGCAGCTTGGGGGGACATATGAACACTGAAGCTTTCTTT.

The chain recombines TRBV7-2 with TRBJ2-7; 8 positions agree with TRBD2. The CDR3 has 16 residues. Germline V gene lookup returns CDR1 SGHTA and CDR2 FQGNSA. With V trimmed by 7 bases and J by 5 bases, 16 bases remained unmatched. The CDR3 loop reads CASTLRVTGGTNEQYF. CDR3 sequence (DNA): TGTGCCAGCACCCTTAGAGTTACGGGAGGGACCAACGAGCAGTACTTC.

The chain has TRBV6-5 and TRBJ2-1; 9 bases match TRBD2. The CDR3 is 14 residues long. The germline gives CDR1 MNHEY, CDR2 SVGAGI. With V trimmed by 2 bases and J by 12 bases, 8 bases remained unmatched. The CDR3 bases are TGTGCCAGCAGTTACAGCGGGAGGCGCCAAGGGCAGTTCTTC. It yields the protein CASSYSGRRQGQFF.

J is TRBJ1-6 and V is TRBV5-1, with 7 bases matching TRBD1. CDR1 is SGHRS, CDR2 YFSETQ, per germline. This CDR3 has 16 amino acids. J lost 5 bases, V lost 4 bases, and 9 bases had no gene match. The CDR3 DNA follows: TGCGCCAGCAGCGAGAGGGTACAGGGGAATAATTCACCCCTCCACTTT. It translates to CASSERVQGNNSPLHF.

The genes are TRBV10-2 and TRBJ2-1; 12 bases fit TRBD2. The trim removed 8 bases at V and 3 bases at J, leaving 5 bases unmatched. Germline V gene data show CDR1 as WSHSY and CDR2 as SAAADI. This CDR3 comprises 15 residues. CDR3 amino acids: CASLLAGGIYNEQFF. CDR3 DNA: TGCGCCAGCCTGCTAGCGGGAGGGATCTACAATGAGCAGTTCTTC.

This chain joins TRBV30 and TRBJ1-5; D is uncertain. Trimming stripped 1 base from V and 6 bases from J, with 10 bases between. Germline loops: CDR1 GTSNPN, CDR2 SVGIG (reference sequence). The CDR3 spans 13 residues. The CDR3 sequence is CAWSGGSGQPQHF. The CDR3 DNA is TGTGCCTGGAGTGGTGGGTCTGGTCAGCCCCAGCATTTT.

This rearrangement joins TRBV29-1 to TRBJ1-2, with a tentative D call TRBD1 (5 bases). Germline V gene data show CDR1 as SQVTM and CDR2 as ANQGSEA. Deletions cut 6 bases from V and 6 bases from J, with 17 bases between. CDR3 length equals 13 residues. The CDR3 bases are TGCAGCGTCCGAACGGGGAGGGGTCATGGCTACACCTTC. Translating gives CSVRTGRGHGYTF.

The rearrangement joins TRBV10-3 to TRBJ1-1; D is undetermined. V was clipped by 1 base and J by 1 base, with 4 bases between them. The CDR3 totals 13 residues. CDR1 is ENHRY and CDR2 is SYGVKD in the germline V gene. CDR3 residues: CAISEWENTEAFF. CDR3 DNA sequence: TGTGCCATCAGTGAGTGGGAGAACACTGAAGCTTTCTTT.

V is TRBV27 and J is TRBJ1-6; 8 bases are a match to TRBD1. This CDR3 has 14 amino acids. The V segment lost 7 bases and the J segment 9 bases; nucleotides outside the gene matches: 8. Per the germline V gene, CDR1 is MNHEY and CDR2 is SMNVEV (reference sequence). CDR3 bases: TGTGCCAGCACACGGACAGGGTATTTTTCACCCCTCCACTTT. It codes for CASTRTGYFSPLHF.

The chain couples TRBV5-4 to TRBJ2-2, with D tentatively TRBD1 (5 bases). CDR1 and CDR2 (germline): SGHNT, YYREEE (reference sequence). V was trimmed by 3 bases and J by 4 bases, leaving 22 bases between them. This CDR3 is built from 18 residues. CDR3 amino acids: CASSSSGHGSAPTGELFF. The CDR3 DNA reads TGTGCCAGCAGCTCGTCCGGACATGGGTCTGCCCCCACCGGGGAGCTGTTTTTT.

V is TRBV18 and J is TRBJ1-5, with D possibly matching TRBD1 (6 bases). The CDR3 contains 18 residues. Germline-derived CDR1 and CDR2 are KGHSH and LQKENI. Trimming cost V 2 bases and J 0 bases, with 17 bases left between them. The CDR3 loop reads CASSPIRGSGDSNQPQHF. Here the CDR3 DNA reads TGTGCCAGCTCACCAATTAGGGGGTCTGGGGATAGCAATCAGCCCCAGCATTTT.

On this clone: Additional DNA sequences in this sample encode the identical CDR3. CDR3 sequence reads: CASSEGAGGPYEQYF. The CDR3 DNA follows: TGTGCCAGCAGTGAAGGGGCAGGGGGCCCCTACGAGCAGTACTTC. V usage is TRBV2 and J usage is TRBJ2-7; 8 nucleotides agree with TRBD1. The CDR3 is made up of 15 amino acids. The ends lost 1 base at V and 2 bases at J; junction bases unmatched: 4. Germline assignment: CDR1 SNHLY and CDR2 FYNNEI. The whole variable domain, filled in from reference TRBV2 and TRBJ2-7, reads EPEVTQTPSHQVTQMGQEVILRCVPISNHLYFYWYRQILGQKVEFLVSFYNNEISEKSEIFDDQFSVERPDGSNFTLKIRSTKLEDSAMYFCASSEGAGGPYEQYFGPGTRLTVT.

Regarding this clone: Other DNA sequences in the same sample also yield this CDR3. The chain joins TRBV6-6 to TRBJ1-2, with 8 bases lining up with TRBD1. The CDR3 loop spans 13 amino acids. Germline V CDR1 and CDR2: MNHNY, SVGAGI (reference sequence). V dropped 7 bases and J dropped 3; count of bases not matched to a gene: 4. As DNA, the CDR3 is TGTGCCAGCACCGACAGGGGTGACTATGGCTACACCTTC. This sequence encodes CASTDRGDYGYTF.

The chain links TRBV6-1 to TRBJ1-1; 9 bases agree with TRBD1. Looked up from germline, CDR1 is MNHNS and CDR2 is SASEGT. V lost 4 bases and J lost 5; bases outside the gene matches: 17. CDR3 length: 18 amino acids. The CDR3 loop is CASSATGTGRGAVTEAFF. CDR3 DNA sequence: TGTGCCAGCAGTGCGACCGGGACAGGGCGGGGGGCGGTTACTGAAGCTTTCTTT.

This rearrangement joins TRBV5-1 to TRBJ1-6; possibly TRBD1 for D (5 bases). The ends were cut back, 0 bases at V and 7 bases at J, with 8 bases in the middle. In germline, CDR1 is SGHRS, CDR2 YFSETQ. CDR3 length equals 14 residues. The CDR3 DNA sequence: TGCGCCAGCAGCTTGGCAGGGACCAATTCACCCCTCCACTTT. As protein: CASSLAGTNSPLHF.

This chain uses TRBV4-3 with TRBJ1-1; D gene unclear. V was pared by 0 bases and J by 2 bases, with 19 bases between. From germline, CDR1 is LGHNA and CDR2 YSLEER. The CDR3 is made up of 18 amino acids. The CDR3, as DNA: TGCGCCAGCAGCCAAGAACCGAACCAATGGGGATTCAACACTGAAGCTTTCTTT. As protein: CASSQEPNQWGFNTEAFF.

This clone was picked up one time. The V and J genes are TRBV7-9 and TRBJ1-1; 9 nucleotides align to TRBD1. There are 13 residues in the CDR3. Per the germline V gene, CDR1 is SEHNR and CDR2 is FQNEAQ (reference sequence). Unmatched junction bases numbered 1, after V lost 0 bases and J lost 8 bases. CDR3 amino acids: CASSLAGTGEAFF. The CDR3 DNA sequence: TGTGCCAGCAGCTTAGCCGGGACAGGGGAAGCTTTCTTT.

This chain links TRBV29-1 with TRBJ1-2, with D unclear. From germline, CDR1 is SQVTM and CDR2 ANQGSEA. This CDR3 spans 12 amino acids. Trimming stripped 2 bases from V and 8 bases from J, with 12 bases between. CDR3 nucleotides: TGCAGCGTTGAAAGGTCCGCCTTCGGCTACACCTTC. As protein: CSVERSAFGYTF.

The CDR3 is CASTETDHEKLFF. For the CDR3, the DNA is TGTGCCAGCACTGAGACAGACCATGAAAAACTGTTTTTT. The genes are TRBV6-1 and TRBJ1-4; maybe TRBD1 (5 bases). The V gene's germline CDR1 is MNHNS and CDR2 SASEGT. The CDR3 sequence is 13 residues long. V was trimmed by 7 bases and J by 6 bases, leaving 12 bases between them.

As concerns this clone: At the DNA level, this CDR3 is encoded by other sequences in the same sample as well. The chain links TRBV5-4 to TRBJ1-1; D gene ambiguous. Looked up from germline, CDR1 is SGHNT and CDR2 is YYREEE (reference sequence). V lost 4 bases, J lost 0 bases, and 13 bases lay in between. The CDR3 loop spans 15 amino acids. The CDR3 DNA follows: TGTGCCAGCAGCCCCCGAGGTGGTATGAACACTGAAGCTTTCTTT. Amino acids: CASSPRGGMNTEAFF.

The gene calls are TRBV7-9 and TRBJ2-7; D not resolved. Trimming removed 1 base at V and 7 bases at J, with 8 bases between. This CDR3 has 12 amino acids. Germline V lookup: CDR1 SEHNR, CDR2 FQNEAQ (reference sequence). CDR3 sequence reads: CASSLGHLEQYF. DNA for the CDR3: TGTGCCAGCAGCTTAGGACATCTTGAGCAGTACTTC.

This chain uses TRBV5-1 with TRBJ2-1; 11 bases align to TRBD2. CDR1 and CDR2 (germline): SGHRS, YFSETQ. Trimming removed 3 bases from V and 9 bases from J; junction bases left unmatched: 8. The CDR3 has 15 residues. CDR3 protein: CASSWGLAANGEQFF. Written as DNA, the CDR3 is TGCGCCAGCAGCTGGGGACTAGCGGCTAACGGTGAGCAGTTCTTC.

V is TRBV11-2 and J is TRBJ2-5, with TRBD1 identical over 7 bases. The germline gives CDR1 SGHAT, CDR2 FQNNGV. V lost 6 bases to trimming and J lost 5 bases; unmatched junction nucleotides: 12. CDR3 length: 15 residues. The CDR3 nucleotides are TGTGCCAGCAGAGACCTACAGGGGTGGGAGGAGACCCAGTACTTC. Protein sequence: CASRDLQGWEETQYF.

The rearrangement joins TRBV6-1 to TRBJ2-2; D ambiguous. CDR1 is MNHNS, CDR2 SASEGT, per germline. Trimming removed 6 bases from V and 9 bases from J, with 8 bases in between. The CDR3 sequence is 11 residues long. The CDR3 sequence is CASRVSRELFF. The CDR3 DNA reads TGTGCCAGCAGGGTCAGTCGGGAGCTGTTTTTT.

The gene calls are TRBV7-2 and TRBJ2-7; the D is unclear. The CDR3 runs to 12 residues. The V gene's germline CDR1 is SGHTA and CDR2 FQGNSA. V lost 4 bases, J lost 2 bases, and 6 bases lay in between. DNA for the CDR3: TGTGCCAGCAGCTACGGTACCTACGAGCAGTACTTC. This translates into CASSYGTYEQYF.

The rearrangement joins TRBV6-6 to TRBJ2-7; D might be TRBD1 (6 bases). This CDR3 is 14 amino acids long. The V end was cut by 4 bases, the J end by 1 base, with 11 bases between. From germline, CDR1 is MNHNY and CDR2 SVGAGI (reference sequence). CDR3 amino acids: CASSSSRGSYEQYF. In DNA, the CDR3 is TGTGCCAGCAGTTCGAGCAGGGGTTCCTACGAGCAGTACTTC.

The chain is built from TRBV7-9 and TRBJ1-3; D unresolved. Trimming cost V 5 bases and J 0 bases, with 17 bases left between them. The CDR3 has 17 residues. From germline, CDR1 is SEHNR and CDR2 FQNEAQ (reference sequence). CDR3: CASSTDVRGFSGNTIYF. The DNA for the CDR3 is TGTGCCAGCAGCACTGACGTCCGGGGATTCTCTGGAAACACCATATATTTT. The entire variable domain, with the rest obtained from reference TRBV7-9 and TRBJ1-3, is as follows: DTGVSQNPRHKITKRGQNVTFRCDPISEHNRLYWYRQTLGQGPEFLTYFQNEAQLEKSRLLSDRFSAERPKGSFSTLEIQRTEQGDSAMYLCASSTDVRGFSGNTIYFGEGSWLTVV.

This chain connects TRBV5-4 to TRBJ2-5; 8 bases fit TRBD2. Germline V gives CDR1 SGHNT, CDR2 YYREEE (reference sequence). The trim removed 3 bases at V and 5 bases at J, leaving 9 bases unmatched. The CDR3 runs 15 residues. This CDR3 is CASSSSAGGRETQYF. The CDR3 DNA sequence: TGTGCCAGCAGCTCAAGCGCGGGGGGACGTGAGACCCAGTACTTC.

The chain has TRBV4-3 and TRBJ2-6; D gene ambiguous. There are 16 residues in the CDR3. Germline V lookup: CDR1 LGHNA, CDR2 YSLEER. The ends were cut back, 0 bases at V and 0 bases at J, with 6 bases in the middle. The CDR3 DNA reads TGCGCCAGCAGCCAAGAAATCCTCTCTGGGGCCAACGTCCTGACTTTC. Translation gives CASSQEILSGANVLTF.

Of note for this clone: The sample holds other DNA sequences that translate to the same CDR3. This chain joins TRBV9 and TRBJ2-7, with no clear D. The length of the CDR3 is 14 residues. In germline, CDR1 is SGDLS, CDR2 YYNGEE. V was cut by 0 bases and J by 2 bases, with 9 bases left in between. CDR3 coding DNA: TGTGCCAGCAGCGTAGGGCCAGGTGCCTACGAGCAGTACTTC. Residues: CASSVGPGAYEQYF.